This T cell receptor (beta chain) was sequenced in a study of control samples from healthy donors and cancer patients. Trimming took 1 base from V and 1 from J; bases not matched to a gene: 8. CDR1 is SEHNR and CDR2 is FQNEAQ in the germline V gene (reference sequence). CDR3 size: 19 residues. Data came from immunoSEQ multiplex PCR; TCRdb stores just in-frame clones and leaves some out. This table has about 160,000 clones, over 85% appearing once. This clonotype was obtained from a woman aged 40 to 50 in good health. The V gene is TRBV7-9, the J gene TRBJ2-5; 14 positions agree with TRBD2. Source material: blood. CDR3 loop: CASSLGIGGLAGAQETQYF. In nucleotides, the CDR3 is TGTGCCAGCAGCTTAGGGATCGGGGGACTAGCGGGGGCCCAAGAGACCCAGTACTTC.